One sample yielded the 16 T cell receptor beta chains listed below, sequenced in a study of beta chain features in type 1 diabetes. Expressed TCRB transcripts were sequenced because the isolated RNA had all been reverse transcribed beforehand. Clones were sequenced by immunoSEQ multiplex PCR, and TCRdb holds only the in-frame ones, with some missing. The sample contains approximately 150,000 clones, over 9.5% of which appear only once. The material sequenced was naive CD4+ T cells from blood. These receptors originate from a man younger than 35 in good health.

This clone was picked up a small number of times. In DNA form, the CDR3 reads TGTGCCAGCAGTCAACAGGGTACCGGGGAGCTGTTTTTT. Its translation is CASSQQGTGELFF. The rearrangement joins TRBV2 to TRBJ2-2; possibly TRBD1 for D (6 bases). The CDR3 is 13 residues long. V lost 5 bases to trimming and J lost 5 bases, with 9 bases between them. Germline CDR1 SNHLY, CDR2 FYNNEI.

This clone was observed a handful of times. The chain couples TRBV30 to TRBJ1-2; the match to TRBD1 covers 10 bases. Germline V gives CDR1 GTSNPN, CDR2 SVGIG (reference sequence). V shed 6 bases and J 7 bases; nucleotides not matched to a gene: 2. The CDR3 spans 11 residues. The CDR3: CACRTGGGYTF. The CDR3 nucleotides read TGTGCCTGCCGGACAGGGGGTGGCTACACCTTC.

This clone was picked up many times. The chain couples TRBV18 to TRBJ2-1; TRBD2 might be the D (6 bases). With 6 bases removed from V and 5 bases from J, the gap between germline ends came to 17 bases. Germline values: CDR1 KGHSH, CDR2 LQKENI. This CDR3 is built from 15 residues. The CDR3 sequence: CASSHPSSVNNEQFF. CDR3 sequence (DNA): TGTGCCAGCTCTCACCCGTCTAGCGTGAACAATGAGCAGTTCTTC.

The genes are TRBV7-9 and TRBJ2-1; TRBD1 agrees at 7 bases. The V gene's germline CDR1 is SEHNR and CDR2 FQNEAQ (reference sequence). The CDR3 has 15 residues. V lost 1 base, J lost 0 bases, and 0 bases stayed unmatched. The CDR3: CASSLGQGSYNEQFF. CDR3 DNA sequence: TGTGCCAGCAGCTTAGGACAGGGCTCCTACAATGAGCAGTTCTTC.

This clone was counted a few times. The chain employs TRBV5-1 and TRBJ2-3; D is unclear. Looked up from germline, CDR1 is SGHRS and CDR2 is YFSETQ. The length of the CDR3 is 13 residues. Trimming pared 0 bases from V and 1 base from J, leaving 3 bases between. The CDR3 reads CASSLAGTDTQYF. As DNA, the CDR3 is TGCGCCAGCAGCTTGGCCGGCACAGATACGCAGTATTTT. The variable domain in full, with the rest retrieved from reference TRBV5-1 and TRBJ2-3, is KAGVTQTPRYLIKTRGQQVTLSCSPISGHRSVSWYQQTPGQGLQFLFEYFSETQRNKGNFPGRFSGRQFSNSRSEMNVSTLELGDSALYLCASSLAGTDTQYFGPGTRLTVL.

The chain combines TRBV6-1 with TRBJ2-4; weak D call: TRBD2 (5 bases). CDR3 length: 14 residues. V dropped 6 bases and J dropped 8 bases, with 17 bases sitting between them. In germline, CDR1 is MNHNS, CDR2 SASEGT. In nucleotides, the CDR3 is TGTGCCAGCAGGTTTAGAGGGATGGAGCACATTCAGTACTTC. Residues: CASRFRGMEHIQYF.

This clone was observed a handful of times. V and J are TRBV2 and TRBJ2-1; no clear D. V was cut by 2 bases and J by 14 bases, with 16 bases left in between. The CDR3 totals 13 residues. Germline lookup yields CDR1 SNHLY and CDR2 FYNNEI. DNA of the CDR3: TGTGCCAGCAGTGAATTTTTGGCGGCCCACAAGTTCTTC. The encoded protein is CASSEFLAAHKFF. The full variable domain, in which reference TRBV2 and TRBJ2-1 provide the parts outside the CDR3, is EPEVTQTPSHQVTQMGQEVILRCVPISNHLYFYWYRQILGQKVEFLVSFYNNEISEKSEIFDDQFSVERPDGSNFTLKIRSTKLEDSAMYFCASSEFLAAHKFFGPGTRLTVL.

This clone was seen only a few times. The CDR3 bases are TGTGCCAGCAGCCAAGGAGGGGGTTCAAGCAATCAGCCCCAGCATTTT. Translation: CASSQGGGSSNQPQHF. The rearrangement uses TRBV14 and TRBJ1-5; tentative D call: TRBD1 (6 bases). Looked up from germline, CDR1 is SGHDN and CDR2 is FVKESK. The CDR3 is 16 amino acids. Trimming pared 1 base from V and 1 base from J, leaving 11 bases between.

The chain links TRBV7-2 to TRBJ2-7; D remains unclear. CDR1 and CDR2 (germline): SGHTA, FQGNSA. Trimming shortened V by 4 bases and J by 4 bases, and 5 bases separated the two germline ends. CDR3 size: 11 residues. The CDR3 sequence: CASSSVYEQYF. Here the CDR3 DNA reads TGTGCCAGCAGCTCAGTATACGAGCAGTACTTC.

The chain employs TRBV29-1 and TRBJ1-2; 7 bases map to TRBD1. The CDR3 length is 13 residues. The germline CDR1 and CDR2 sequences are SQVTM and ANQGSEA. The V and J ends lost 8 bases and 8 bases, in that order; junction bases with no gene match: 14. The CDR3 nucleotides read TGCAGCACAATAGGACAGGCTCGAGGGGGCTACACCTTC. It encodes CSTIGQARGGYTF.

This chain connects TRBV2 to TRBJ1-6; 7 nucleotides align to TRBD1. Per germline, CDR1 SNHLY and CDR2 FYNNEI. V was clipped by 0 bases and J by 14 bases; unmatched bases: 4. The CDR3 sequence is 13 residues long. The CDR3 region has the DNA TGTGCCAGCAGTGAAGCGGACAGGTTCACCCTCCACTTT. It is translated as CASSEADRFTLHF.

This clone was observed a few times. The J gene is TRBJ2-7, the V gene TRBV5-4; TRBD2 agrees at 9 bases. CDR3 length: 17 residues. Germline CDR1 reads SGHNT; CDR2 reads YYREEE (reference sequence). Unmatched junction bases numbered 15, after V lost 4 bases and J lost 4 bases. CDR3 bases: TGTGCCAGCAGCCCACCCGCCTGGCGGGGGGGTCCTTACGAGCAGTACTTC. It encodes CASSPPAWRGGPYEQYF.

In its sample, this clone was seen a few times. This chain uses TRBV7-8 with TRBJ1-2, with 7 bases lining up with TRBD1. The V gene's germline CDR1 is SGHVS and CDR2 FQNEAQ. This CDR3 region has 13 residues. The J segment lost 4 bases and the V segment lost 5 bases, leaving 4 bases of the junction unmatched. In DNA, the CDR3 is TGTGCCAGCAGCCCCAGGGGGGTCTATGGCTACACCTTC. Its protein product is CASSPRGVYGYTF.

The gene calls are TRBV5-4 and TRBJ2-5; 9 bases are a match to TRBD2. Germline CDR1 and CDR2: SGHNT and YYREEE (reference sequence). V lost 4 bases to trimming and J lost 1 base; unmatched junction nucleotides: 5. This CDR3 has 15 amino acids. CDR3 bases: TGTGCCAGCAGCCTTAGCGGGGGACCCCAAGAGACCCAGTACTTC. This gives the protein CASSLSGGPQETQYF.

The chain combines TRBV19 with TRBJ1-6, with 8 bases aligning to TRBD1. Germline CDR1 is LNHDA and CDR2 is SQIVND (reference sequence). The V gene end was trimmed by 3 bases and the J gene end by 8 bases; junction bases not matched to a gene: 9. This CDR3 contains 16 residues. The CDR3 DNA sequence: TGTGCCAGTAGTATCTTATCGGACAGGGTGGATTCACCCCTCCACTTT. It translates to CASSILSDRVDSPLHF.

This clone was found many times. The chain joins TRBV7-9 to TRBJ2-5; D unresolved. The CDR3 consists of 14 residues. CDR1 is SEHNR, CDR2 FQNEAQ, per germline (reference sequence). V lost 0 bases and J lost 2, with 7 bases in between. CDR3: CASSLAADQETQYF. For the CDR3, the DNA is TGTGCCAGCAGCTTAGCGGCGGATCAAGAGACCCAGTACTTC.